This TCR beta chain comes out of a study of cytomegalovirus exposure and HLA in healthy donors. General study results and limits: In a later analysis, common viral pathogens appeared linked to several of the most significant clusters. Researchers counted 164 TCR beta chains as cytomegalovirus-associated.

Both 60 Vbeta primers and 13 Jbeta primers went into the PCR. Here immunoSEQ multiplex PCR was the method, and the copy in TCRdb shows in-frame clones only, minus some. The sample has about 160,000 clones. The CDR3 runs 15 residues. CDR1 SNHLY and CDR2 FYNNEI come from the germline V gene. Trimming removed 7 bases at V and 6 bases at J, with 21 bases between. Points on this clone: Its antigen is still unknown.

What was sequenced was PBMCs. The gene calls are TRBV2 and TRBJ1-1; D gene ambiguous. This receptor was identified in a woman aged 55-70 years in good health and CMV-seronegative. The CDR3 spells CASKVDRVPLSEAFF. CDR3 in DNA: TGTGCCAGCAAAGTCGACCGGGTACCCCTCTCTGAAGCTTTCTTT.